One T cell receptor (beta chain) is described in this entry. This record belongs to a study of blood T cell repertoires in COVID-19. Assay: immunoSEQ multiplex PCR; the TCRdb copy retains only in-frame clones and omits some. The sample comprises approximately 290,000 clones, 89% of which are singletons, and approximately 12% rests with the top ten. Germline V CDR1 and CDR2: SEHNR, FQNEAQ (reference sequence). V shed 0 bases and J shed 3 bases, with 12 bases lying between them. CDR3 length: 16 residues. The J gene is TRBJ1-3, the V gene TRBV7-9, with D unclear. What was sequenced was peripheral blood. The receptor's source is a woman in her 30s with COVID-19, enrolled during active disease. The CDR3 region is CASSLAITDSGNTIYF. The CDR3, as DNA: TGTGCCAGCAGCTTAGCGATTACAGATAGTGGAAACACCATATATTTT.